Following are 12 T cell receptor beta chains from one sample sequenced in a study of PD-L1 blockade in urothelial cancer. Time point here: pretreatment peripheral blood. Clones were read by immunoSEQ multiplex PCR, and TCRdb kept only the in-frame ones, dropping some. Altogether under 95,000 clones are present, roughly 89% being singletons, with the ten largest covering about 8.6%. The sample here was PBMCs, taken around atezolizumab (anti-PD-L1) treatment. The receptors originated from a woman between 70 and 85 years old with urothelial cancer.

The chain recombines TRBV10-1 with TRBJ2-3, with a weak D call TRBD1 (6 bases). Germline assignment: CDR1 WNHNN and CDR2 SYGVQD (reference sequence). Trimming stripped 2 bases from V and 6 bases from J, with 12 bases between. This CDR3 is 14 amino acids long. CDR3 amino acids: CASSEPHRADTQYF. DNA of the CDR3: TGCGCCAGCAGTGAGCCTCACAGGGCTGATACGCAGTATTTT.

The V call is TRBV2, the J call TRBJ2-2; 8 bases agree with TRBD1. After removal of 5 bases from V and 4 bases from J, the junction contained 15 bases not matched to a gene. Germline V lookup: CDR1 SNHLY, CDR2 FYNNEI. This CDR3 is 18 amino acids long. The CDR3 loop is CASSPGQVFSFATGELFF. The CDR3 coding sequence is TGTGCCAGCAGTCCGGGACAGGTCTTTTCTTTCGCCACCGGGGAGCTGTTTTTT.

The chain uses TRBV19 and TRBJ1-1; D gene ambiguous. Trimming pared 5 bases from V and 1 base from J, leaving 8 bases between. The CDR3 is 13 amino acids. From germline, CDR1 is LNHDA and CDR2 SQIVND (reference sequence). CDR3 loop: CASSVQRNTEAFF. CDR3 nucleotides: TGTGCCAGTAGTGTACAAAGGAACACTGAAGCTTTCTTT.

The chain employs TRBV10-2 and TRBJ2-1; 8 nucleotides match TRBD1. Trimming at V came to 6 bases and at J to 3 bases, leaving 7 bases not matched to a gene. Per the germline V gene, CDR1 is WSHSY and CDR2 is SAAADI. The CDR3 consists of 15 residues. DNA for the CDR3: TGCGCCAGCAGGGAGGGACAGGCCTACTACAATGAGCAGTTCTTC. Translating it yields CASREGQAYYNEQFF.

The chain carries TRBV9 and TRBJ2-7; D gene ambiguous. Germline V gene lookup returns CDR1 SGDLS and CDR2 YYNGEE. CDR3 length: 15 residues. V was pared by 4 bases and J by 2 bases, with 16 bases between. This CDR3 reads CASSPLAATPYEQYF. In DNA form, the CDR3 reads TGTGCCAGCAGCCCCTTGGCGGCCACCCCCTACGAGCAGTACTTC.

The rearrangement links TRBV11-2 to TRBJ2-1, with 7 bases fitting TRBD2. The germline V gene encodes CDR1 SGHAT and CDR2 FQNNGV. V dropped 5 bases and J dropped 3; count of bases not matched to a gene: 13. CDR3 length equals 17 residues. This CDR3 is CASSRGALGTNYNEQFF. The DNA for the CDR3 is TGTGCCAGCAGCCGTGGGGCCCTCGGGACTAACTACAATGAGCAGTTCTTC.

This rearrangement joins TRBV28 to TRBJ2-2; a possible D gene is TRBD2 (6 bases). CDR1 is MDHEN, CDR2 SYDVKM, per germline. The ends were cut back, 2 bases at V and 5 bases at J, with 12 bases in the middle. The CDR3 is made up of 15 amino acids. CDR3: CASSLGLALTGELFF. The CDR3 coding sequence is TGTGCCAGCAGTTTAGGTCTAGCGCTAACCGGGGAGCTGTTTTTT.

V usage is TRBV7-2 and J usage is TRBJ2-7; D may be TRBD2 (6 bases). Germline-derived CDR1 and CDR2 are SGHTA and FQGNSA. The germline V and J ends were trimmed by 5 bases and 1 base, with 18 bases remaining between them. The CDR3 contains 16 residues. The CDR3 nucleotides read TGTGCCAGCAGCCCTCTGGGAGGTTTAAGATCCTACGAGCAGTACTTC. Translating it yields CASSPLGGLRSYEQYF. Complete variable domain (other parts from reference TRBV7-2 and TRBJ2-7): GAGVSQSPSNKVTEKGKDVELRCDPISGHTALYWYRQSLGQGLEFLIYFQGNSAPDKSGLPSDRFSAERTGGSVSTLTIQRTQQEDSAVYLCASSPLGGLRSYEQYFGPGTRLTVT.

The CDR3 loop reads CASSLWTGFIRDYGYTF. The CDR3 DNA reads as TGCGCCAGCAGCTTATGGACAGGGTTCATCCGGGACTATGGCTACACCTTC. The J gene is TRBJ1-2, the V gene TRBV5-1, with 8 bases identical to TRBD1. The CDR3 has 17 residues. The germline CDR1 and CDR2 sequences are SGHRS and YFSETQ. Losses at the gene ends were 2 bases for V and 3 bases for J; bases not matched to a gene: 12. The full variable domain, rest sourced from reference TRBV5-1 and TRBJ1-2, is KAGVTQTPRYLIKTRGQQVTLSCSPISGHRSVSWYQQTPGQGLQFLFEYFSETQRNKGNFPGRFSGRQFSNSRSEMNVSTLELGDSALYLCASSLWTGFIRDYGYTFGSGTRLTVV.

The genes are TRBV29-1 and TRBJ2-3; 7 bases agree with TRBD1. There are 14 residues in the CDR3. CDR1 is SQVTM, CDR2 ANQGSEA, per germline. V was clipped by 7 bases and J by 2 bases; unmatched bases: 9. CDR3 nucleotides: TGCAGCGCCACCGGACAGGTCGCCACAGATACGCAGTATTTT. Its translation: CSATGQVATDTQYF.

J is TRBJ1-5 and V is TRBV2; no reliable D call. There are 16 residues in the CDR3. Germline values: CDR1 SNHLY, CDR2 FYNNEI. The V gene lost 1 base and the J gene lost 2 bases, with 12 bases spanning the gap. In nucleotides, the CDR3 is TGTGCCAGCAGTGAAGTCAGTTGGTACGGCAATCAGCCCCAGCATTTT. This translates into CASSEVSWYGNQPQHF.

The chain couples TRBV10-3 to TRBJ1-1, with D hard to call. Per the germline V gene, CDR1 is ENHRY and CDR2 is SYGVKD. The CDR3 totals 11 residues. Trimming took off 6 bases at V and 2 bases at J, with 4 bases between the two ends. The CDR3 here is CAISVNTEAFF. CDR3 coding DNA: TGTGCCATCAGCGTAAACACTGAAGCTTTCTTT.